The source of this T cell receptor (beta chain) is a study of T cells after yellow fever vaccination. Study details: Fractions of limited cellularity were prepared by means of SMART-Seq v4 Ultra Low Input. Study-wide results and limits: Reappearance after the booster was observed for most primary-vaccination clones (around 96% CD4, over 70% CD8). It was a small share of clonotypes that appeared in both CD4 and CD8 compartments.

V lost 0 bases and J lost 7; bases outside the gene matches: 4. The CDR3 spans 15 residues. In germline, CDR1 is SGHTA, CDR2 FQGNSA. With regard to this clonotype: Its cognate antigen is unknown.

The authors made TCR cDNA by 5'RACE template switching, adding a universal primer site and UMIs. Each CDR3 protein is one row after TCRdb ran MiXCR on the 5' RACE reads. This table has hundreds of thousands of distinct CDR3 sequences, about 12% appearing once. This chain uses TRBV7-2 with TRBJ2-4; 9 positions agree with TRBD2. This sequence originates from a man aged 25 to 45 who received the YFV17D yellow fever vaccine. This specimen was PBMCs, taken on the day of the yellow fever booster vaccination. The CDR3 spells CASSLASGRFNIQYF. CDR3 in DNA: TGTGCCAGCAGCTTAGCTAGCGGGAGATTTAACATTCAGTACTTC.